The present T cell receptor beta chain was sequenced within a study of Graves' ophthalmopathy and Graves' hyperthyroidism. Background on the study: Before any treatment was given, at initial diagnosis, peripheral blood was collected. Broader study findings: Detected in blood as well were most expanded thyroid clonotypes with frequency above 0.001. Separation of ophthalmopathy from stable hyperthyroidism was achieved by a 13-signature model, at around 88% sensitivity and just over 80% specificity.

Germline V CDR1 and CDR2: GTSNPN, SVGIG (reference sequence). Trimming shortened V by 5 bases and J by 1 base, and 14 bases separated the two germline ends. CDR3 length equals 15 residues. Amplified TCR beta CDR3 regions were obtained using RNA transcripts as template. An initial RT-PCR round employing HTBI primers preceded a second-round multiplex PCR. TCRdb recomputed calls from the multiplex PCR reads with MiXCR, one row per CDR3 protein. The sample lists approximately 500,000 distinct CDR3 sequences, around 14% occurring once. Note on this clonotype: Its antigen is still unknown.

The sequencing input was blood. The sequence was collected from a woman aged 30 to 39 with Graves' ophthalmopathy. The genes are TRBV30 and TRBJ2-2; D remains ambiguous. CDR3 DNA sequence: TGTGCCTGGGCCGACTCGGGTATGAACACCGGGGAGCTGTTTTTT. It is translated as CAWADSGMNTGELFF.